This TCR beta chain originates from a study of CD8 T cells in Susac syndrome (dated by TCRdb to the late 2010s). Regarding the research as a whole: The study used repertoire sequencing to test whether antigen drove CD8+ T cell activation and differentiation in Susac syndrome.

Of note for this clonotype: Its antigen is currently not known. No base quality values were provided; no much bigger clone lies one nucleotide off.

RNA was extracted with the RNeasy kit and 0.5 to 1 ug was reverse transcribed using random hexamers. TCR beta CDR3 regions were amplified with the immunoSEQ multiplex PCR assay covering 54 Vbeta and 13 Jbeta segments. PCR amplification bias was corrected using a synthetic template baseline for primer optimization and computational correction. In the original analysis: Reads were annotated to V, D and J genes per IMGT and analyzed with immunoSEQ Analyzer, keeping only productive sequences. To calculate clonality, Shannon entropy was normalized by log2 of the number of productive unique sequences and then subtracted from one. For each patient and control, public and private clones were evaluated among the 100 most prevalent clones. Susac-specific clones were defined as absent from healthy and MS cohorts, around 970 published viral clones and other ImmuneACCESS disease sequences. TCRdb reprocessed the public reads (quality trimming at Q25 with fastp, clone calling with MiXCR) and kept in-frame beta chains. Each entry is one CDR3 protein sequence, shown with its most common DNA and genes. None of the V and J calls come from the authors' own analysis; TCRdb made them. Recorded for this sample are 170,000 or so distinct CDR3 sequences; approximately 94% of them occurred a single time. The leading ten clones occupy 0.09% to 0.1% of the sample.

Peripheral blood CD8+ and CD4+ T cells from healthy donors, Susac syndrome patients and multiple sclerosis patients were profiled by high-throughput TCR beta sequencing. The multiple sclerosis controls were treatment-naive patients who had stable or active relapsing-remitting disease and met the revised McDonald criteria. CD8+ TEMRA cells were enriched by FACS, while bulk CD8+ and CD4+ T cells were purified by magnetic negative isolation. Blood was collected in EDTA tubes and processed within 24 hours, with PBMCs isolated through density gradient centrifugation. PBMCs intended for TCR sequencing were frozen in liquid nitrogen and were later thawed in a 37 degrees C water bath. Purity of sorted or isolated CD4+, CD8+ and CD8+ TEMRA cells was at least 90%. Trimming takes 5 bases from V and 3 bases from J, and the germline ends sit 11 bases apart. The germline V gene supplies CDR1 MNHNS and CDR2 SASEGT. Reading from cysteine to phenylalanine, the CDR3 counts 13 amino acids. Just the 39-base CDR3 DNA is kept, in frame starting at base 1.

The research as a whole found: The TCR sequencing and HLA analysis was acknowledged to have included a relatively small number of individuals.

The sequenced material came from CD4+ T cells from PBMCs. The V and J genes are TRBV6-1 and TRBJ2-7; the D segment cannot be called with confidence. This receptor was obtained from a human donor with multiple sclerosis. The CDR3 loop reads CASSFLPYYEQYF. The nucleotide sequence reads TGTGCCAGCAGTTTCCTCCCATACTACGAGCAGTACTTC.